This TCR beta chain originates from a study of cytomegalovirus exposure and HLA in healthy donors. CDR1 and CDR2 (germline): LNHNV, YYDKDF (reference sequence). This CDR3 is built from 16 residues. Trimming cost V 0 bases and J 2 bases, with 10 bases left between them. Sequencing used immunoSEQ multiplex PCR; TCRdb keeps in-frame clones, though not all of them. The data contain about 160,000 clones, 95% to 96% of them seen just once; the ten biggest clones take up under 0.9%. The receptor was derived from a woman under 30 in good health and CMV-seronegative. Material for sequencing was PBMCs. This chain connects TRBV15 to TRBJ1-4; D is ambiguous. CDR3 protein: CATSRDQRATNEKLFF. CDR3 DNA sequence: TGTGCCACCAGCAGAGATCAGCGGGCTACTAATGAAAAACTGTTTTTT.